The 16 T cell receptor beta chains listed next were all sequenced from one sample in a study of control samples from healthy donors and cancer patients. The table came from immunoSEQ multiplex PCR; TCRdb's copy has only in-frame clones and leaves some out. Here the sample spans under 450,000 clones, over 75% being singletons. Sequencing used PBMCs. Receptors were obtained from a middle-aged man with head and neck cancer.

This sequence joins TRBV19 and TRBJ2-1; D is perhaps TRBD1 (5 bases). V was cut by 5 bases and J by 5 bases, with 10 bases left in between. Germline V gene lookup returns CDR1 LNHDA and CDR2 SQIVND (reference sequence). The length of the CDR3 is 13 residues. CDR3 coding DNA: TGTGCCAGTAGTTTTCCAGGGAACAATGAGCAGTTCTTC. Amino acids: CASSFPGNNEQFF.

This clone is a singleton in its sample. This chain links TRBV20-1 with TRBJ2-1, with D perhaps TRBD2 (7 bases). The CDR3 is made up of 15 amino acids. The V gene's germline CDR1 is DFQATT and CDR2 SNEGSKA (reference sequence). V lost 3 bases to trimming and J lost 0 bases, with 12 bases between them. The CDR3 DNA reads TGCAGTGCTAGTGGGGGGGCACGCTCCTACAATGAGCAGTTCTTC. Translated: CSASGGARSYNEQFF.

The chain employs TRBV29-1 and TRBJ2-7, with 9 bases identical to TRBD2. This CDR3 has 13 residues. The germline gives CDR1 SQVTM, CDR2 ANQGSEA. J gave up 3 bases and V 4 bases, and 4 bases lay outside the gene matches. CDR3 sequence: CSVASGNIYEQYF. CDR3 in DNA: TGCAGCGTTGCTAGCGGGAATATCTACGAGCAGTACTTC.

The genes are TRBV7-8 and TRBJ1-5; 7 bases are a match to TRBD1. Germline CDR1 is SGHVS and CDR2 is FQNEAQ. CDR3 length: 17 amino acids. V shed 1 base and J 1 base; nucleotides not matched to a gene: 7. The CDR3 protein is CASSLVLRQGSNQPQHF. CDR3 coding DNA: TGTGCCAGCAGCTTAGTTCTCCGACAGGGAAGCAATCAGCCCCAGCATTTT.

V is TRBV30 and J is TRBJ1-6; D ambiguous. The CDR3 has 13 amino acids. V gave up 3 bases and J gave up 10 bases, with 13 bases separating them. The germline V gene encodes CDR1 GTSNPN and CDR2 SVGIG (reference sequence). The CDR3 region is CAWSADLFSPLHF. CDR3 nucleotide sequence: TGTGCCTGGAGCGCTGACCTCTTCTCACCCCTCCACTTT.

The CDR3 nucleotides read TGTGCCAGCAGTCAGGACAGGGCGAACACTGAAGCTTTCTTT. Translation: CASSQDRANTEAFF. V gene TRBV6-6 combines with J gene TRBJ1-1; 8 bases map to TRBD1. Germline CDR1 reads MNHNY; CDR2 reads SVGAGI (reference sequence). V dropped 5 bases and J dropped 1; count of bases not matched to a gene: 3. This CDR3 contains 14 residues.

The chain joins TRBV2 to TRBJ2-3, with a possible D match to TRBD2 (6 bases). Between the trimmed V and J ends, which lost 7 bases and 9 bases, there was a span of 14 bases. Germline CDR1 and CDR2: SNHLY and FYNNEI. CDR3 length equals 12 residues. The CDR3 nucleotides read TGTGCCAGCATCCCGACTAGGGAGACGCAGTATTTT. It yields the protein CASIPTRETQYF.

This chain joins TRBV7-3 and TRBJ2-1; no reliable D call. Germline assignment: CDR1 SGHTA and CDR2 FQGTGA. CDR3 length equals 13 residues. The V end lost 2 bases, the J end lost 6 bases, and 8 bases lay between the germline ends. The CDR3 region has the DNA TGTGCCAGCAGCTTAGGCTTTACCAATGAGCAGTTCTTC. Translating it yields CASSLGFTNEQFF.

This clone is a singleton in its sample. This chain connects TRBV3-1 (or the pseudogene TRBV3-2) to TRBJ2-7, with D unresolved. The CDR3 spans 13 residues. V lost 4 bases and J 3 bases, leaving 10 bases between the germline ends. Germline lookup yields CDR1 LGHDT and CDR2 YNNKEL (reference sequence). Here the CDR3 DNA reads TGTGCCAGCAGCCCTCGTACGAACTACGAGCAGTACTTC. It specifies CASSPRTNYEQYF.

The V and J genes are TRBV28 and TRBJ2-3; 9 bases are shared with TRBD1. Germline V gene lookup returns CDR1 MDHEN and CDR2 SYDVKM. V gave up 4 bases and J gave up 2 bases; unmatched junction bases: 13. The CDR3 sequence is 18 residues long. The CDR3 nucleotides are TGTGCCAGCAGTTATCACTTCCCCGGGACAGGGCACACAGATACGCAGTATTTT. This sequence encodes CASSYHFPGTGHTDTQYF.

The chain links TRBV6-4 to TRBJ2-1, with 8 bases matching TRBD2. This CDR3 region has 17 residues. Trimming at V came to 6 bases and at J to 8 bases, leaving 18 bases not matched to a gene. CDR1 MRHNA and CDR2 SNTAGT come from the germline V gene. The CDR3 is CASSEGLAGPGFDEQFF. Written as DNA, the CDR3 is TGTGCCAGCAGCGAGGGGTTAGCGGGACCGGGCTTTGATGAGCAGTTCTTC.

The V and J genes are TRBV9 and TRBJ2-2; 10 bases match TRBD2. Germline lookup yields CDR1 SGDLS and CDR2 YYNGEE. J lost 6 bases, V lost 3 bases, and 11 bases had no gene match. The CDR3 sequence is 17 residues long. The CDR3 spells CASSAHGSGGAAGELFF. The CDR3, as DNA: TGTGCCAGCAGCGCCCACGGAAGCGGGGGGGCCGCCGGGGAGCTGTTTTTT.

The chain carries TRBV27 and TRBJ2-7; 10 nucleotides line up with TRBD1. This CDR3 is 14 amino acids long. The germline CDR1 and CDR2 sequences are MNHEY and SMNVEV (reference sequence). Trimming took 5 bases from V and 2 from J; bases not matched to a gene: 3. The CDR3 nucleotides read TGTGCCAGCAGTCTAGGGACAGGGGCCTACGAGCAGTACTTC. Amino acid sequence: CASSLGTGAYEQYF.

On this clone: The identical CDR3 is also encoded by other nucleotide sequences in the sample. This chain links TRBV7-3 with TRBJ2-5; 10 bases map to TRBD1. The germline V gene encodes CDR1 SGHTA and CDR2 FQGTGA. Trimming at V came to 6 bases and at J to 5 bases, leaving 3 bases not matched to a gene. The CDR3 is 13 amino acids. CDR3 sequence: CASSLDRGETQYF. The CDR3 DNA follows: TGTGCCAGCAGTTTGGACAGGGGGGAGACCCAGTACTTC.

This chain's CDR3 is CASLRGRGAATNEKLFF. CDR3 coding DNA: TGTGCCAGTCTAAGGGGGAGGGGCGCAGCAACTAATGAAAAACTGTTTTTT. The chain combines TRBV19 with TRBJ1-4, with D tentatively TRBD1 (6 bases). CDR3 size: 17 residues. Germline V gene sequence: CDR1 LNHDA, CDR2 SQIVND (reference sequence). The germline V and J ends were trimmed by 8 bases and 0 bases, with 19 bases remaining between them.

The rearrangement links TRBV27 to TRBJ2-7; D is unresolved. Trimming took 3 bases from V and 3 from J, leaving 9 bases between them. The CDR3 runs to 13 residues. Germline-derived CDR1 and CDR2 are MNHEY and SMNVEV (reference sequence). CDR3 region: CASSFGQSYEQYF. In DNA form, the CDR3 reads TGTGCCAGCAGTTTCGGTCAGAGCTACGAGCAGTACTTC.